The text below deals with one TCR beta chain. These data belong to a study of blood T cells in healthy people across ages. For the second PCR, which ran for about 7 to 11 cycles, a sample-barcoded 5' primer and a J-beta primer mix were used. TCRdb recomputed calls from the 5' RACE reads with MiXCR, one row per CDR3 protein. Of around 1.5 million distinct CDR3 sequences in the sample, roughly 32% were seen once. This receptor was taken from a woman in her 30s in good health. The sample taken for sequencing was blood.

The CDR3: CASLGGGAILGSYNEQFF. The CDR3, as DNA: TGTGCCTCCCTAGGAGGGGGGGCTATTTTGGGCTCCTACAATGAGCAGTTCTTC. This chain joins TRBV6-2 or TRBV6-3 and TRBJ2-1, with TRBD2 as a possible D gene (7 bases). CDR1 is MNHEY and CDR2 is SVGEGT in the germline V gene. V dropped 11 bases and J dropped 0 bases, with 26 bases sitting between them. This CDR3 spans 18 amino acids.